This T cell receptor (beta chain) came from a study of T cell responses to AZD1222 COVID-19 vaccine (dated by TCRdb to the early 2020s). Notes on the research overall: TCR sequencing covered over 230 trial participants: 207 given two doses of AZD1222 and around 26 given two doses of MenACWY control vaccine. Trial participants were enrolled into age subgroups of 18-55, 56-69 and 70-plus years, which contained around 150, 29 and 61 TCR-sequenced participants, respectively.

The CDR3 regions of human TCRbeta chains were subjected to immunosequencing. The paper's processing steps were these. TCRs in the repertoires were matched against a reference library of SARS-CoV-2-specific TCRs that had been generated with the MIRA antigen-specificity platform. Breadth meant the fraction of unique TCRs that were SARS-CoV-2-associated, whereas depth meant the fraction of total T cells that were SARS-CoV-2-associated. Using the MIRA data, each spike-specific TCR was assigned both to the spike region to which the TCR was reactive and to a CD4 or CD8 class. Log10-transformed breadth and depth values were compared by one-way ANOVA with Sidak's multiple comparisons tests. The table comes from immuneACCESS by way of TCRdb, which keeps in-frame sequences with V and J called. Part of the clones is missing from these tables; in studies checked, under half for an unresolved V gene and the rest for unknown reasons. V and J calls and clone size are copied from that table; D and trimming were computed from the DNA. The sample table contains under 170,000 clones; only one count was recorded for about nine tenths of them. The top ten clones comprise more than 3% of the sample.

The label giving this sample's time point can be read as: about 28 days (+/-7) after the second vaccine dose. AZD1222 recipients with second doses at about 4 weeks or about 12 weeks were pooled, because spike-specific TCR depth and breadth did not differ between schedules. Vaccinee samples came from UK trials COV001 and COV002, including a single-blind randomized controlled phase 2/3 trial of AZD1222 (ChAdOx1 nCoV-19) in healthy adults. For TCRbeta chain sequencing, PBMC samples from trial participants were taken at day 0 and at day 28 after the second dose. As for this clone: The clone's antigen remains unknown. The input lacks base qualities; no much larger clone sits a single base away.

What the research found in general, with its limitations: After two AZD1222 doses, both the breadth and the depth of spike-specific TCRs were significantly higher than at day 0 and than in MenACWY recipients. The 56-69-year group was small, and its depth increase did not reach significance, likely because of low power. Because no day 14 peak-response samples were available, repertoires were characterized only after the peak T cell response. Vaccine-associated CD4 TCRs spanned the whole spike protein, with dominant responses in regions 160-218 and 743-854. Conclusions about previously exposed vaccinees are limited, since just six or seven AZD1222 recipients were seropositive for SARS-CoV-2 at baseline. Most participants were white British and females outnumbered males, and the authors suggested that clonal diversity may have been underestimated. Nearly half of unique spike-specific TCRs reportedly recognized epitopes outside regions mutated in the B.1.351 and B.1.1.7 variants.

Between the V and J ends, shortened by 6 bases and 4 bases respectively, the junction contains 7 bases. Based on the germline V gene, the CDR1 and CDR2 sequences are KGHSH and LQKENI. The CDR3 has 13 amino acids, counting the end cysteine and phenylalanine. Of all the DNA, just the CDR3 is kept, 39 bases in frame from base 1. The source material was peripheral blood, sampled 28 days after the second AZD1222 dose. The sequence was collected from an adult who received the AZD1222 COVID-19 vaccine. Rearrangement joined TRBV18 to TRBJ2-6, with the identity of the D gene unclear. At the DNA level, the sequence is TGTGCCAGCTCCCCAGCCGGGGCCAACGTCCTGACTTTC. The encoded protein is CASSPAGANVLTF.